Each of the 23 T cell receptor beta chains below was sequenced from the same sample in a study of cytomegalovirus exposure and HLA in healthy donors. The PCR was carried out with 60 Vbeta primers and 13 Jbeta primers. The data were produced by immunoSEQ multiplex PCR, yet TCRdb's version contains in-frame clones alone and is incomplete. The table shows some 160,000 clones, with roughly 80% occurring only once. Sequencing was performed on PBMCs. The receptor set was obtained from a man aged 18 to 30 in good health and CMV-seronegative.

CDR3 nucleotides: TGTGCCAGCAGTTACTCGTCAGGGTCCGGAGCCTACGAGCAGTACTTC. It is translated as CASSYSSGSGAYEQYF. The V gene is TRBV6-5, the J gene TRBJ2-7, with D possibly matching TRBD1 (5 bases). V gave up 0 bases and J gave up 2 bases, with 14 bases separating them. The CDR3 has 16 residues. Germline CDR1 MNHEY, CDR2 SVGAGI.

A single count supports this clone. The J gene is TRBJ1-5, the V gene TRBV19; TRBD1 matches 9 bases. V shed 1 base, J shed 5 bases, and the junction held 3 bases outside the gene matches. The CDR3 length is 15 residues. Germline CDR1 is LNHDA and CDR2 is SQIVND (reference sequence). The DNA for the CDR3 is TGTGCCAGTAGTATAGGAGACAGGGGGGATCAGCCCCAGCATTTT. It is translated as CASSIGDRGDQPQHF.

The chain has TRBV6-5 and TRBJ1-1; 8 bases match TRBD1. The CDR3 has 15 amino acids. The V gene's germline CDR1 is MNHEY and CDR2 SVGAGI. The V gene end was trimmed by 0 bases and the J gene end by 1 base; junction bases not matched to a gene: 1. For the CDR3, the DNA is TGTGCCAGCAGTTACTCGGGACAGGCGAACACTGAAGCTTTCTTT. It codes for CASSYSGQANTEAFF.

The V call is TRBV7-9, the J call TRBJ1-2, with TRBD1 matching over 7 bases. Germline CDR1 SEHNR, CDR2 FQNEAQ (reference sequence). The CDR3 is made up of 14 amino acids. Trimming cost V 4 bases and J 7 bases; bases outside gene matches: 9. The CDR3 bases are TGTGCCAGCAGCTCAGGAGACAGGGCCTCTGGCTACACCTTC. Translating it yields CASSSGDRASGYTF. The full variable domain, rest sourced from reference TRBV7-9 and TRBJ1-2, is DTGVSQNPRHKITKRGQNVTFRCDPISEHNRLYWYRQTLGQGPEFLTYFQNEAQLEKSRLLSDRFSAERPKGSFSTLEIQRTEQGDSAMYLCASSSGDRASGYTFGSGTRLTVV.

This CDR3 is CASSREGARTDTQYF. As DNA, the CDR3 is TGTGCCAGCAGTCGTGAGGGGGCGAGGACAGATACGCAGTATTTT. V gene TRBV6-5 combines with J gene TRBJ2-3, with 7 bases matching TRBD1. The trim removed 5 bases at V and 3 bases at J, leaving 8 bases unmatched. Germline CDR1 is MNHEY and CDR2 is SVGAGI. This CDR3 contains 15 residues.

The V gene is TRBV10-3, the J gene TRBJ1-2; maybe TRBD1 (6 bases). This CDR3 spans 14 amino acids. The V end was cut by 8 bases, the J end by 8 bases, with 21 bases between. The germline gives CDR1 ENHRY, CDR2 SYGVKD. The CDR3 DNA follows: TGTGCCATCGCGGCAGGGGCCTCAGCCCCGGGCTACACCTTC. Protein product: CAIAAGASAPGYTF.

The V and J genes are TRBV4-3 and TRBJ1-1, with no clear D. CDR1 LGHNA and CDR2 YSLEER come from the germline V gene. The ends were cut back, 1 base at V and 1 base at J, with 10 bases in the middle. The CDR3 extends over 15 amino acids. The CDR3 sequence: CASSQVGRGNTEAFF. CDR3 coding DNA: TGCGCCAGCAGCCAAGTGGGTCGGGGGAACACTGAAGCTTTCTTT.

The chain uses TRBV5-4 and TRBJ1-4; D may be TRBD1 (6 bases). Germline V gene sequence: CDR1 SGHNT, CDR2 YYREEE (reference sequence). Trimming took off 4 bases at V and 8 bases at J, with 15 bases between the two ends. The CDR3 length is 14 residues. The CDR3 bases are TGTGCCAGCAGCGGGTCTGGGGGCGAAGAAAAACTGTTTTTT. Translated: CASSGSGGEEKLFF.

V gene TRBV7-9 combines with J gene TRBJ2-2, with a weak D call TRBD1 (5 bases). The CDR3 consists of 12 residues. Per germline, CDR1 SEHNR and CDR2 FQNEAQ (reference sequence). The V end lost 5 bases, the J end lost 5 bases, and 6 bases lay between the germline ends. In DNA, the CDR3 is TGTGCCAGCAGCCGACAGACCGGGGAGCTGTTTTTT. Amino acid sequence: CASSRQTGELFF.

The chain carries TRBV28 and TRBJ2-7; tentatively, D is TRBD1 (6 bases). In germline, CDR1 is MDHEN, CDR2 SYDVKM. This CDR3 spans 13 amino acids. V was clipped by 3 bases and J by 2 bases, with 8 bases between them. Written as DNA, the CDR3 is TGTGCCAGCAGTTTCCAGGGGCCCTACGAGCAGTACTTC. Translating gives CASSFQGPYEQYF. Full variable domain (missing parts from reference TRBV28 and TRBJ2-7): DVKVTQSSRYLVKRTGEKVFLECVQDMDHENMFWYRQDPGLGLRLIYFSYDVKMKEKGDIPEGYSVSREKKERFSLILESASTNQTSMYLCASSFQGPYEQYFGPGTRLTVT.

A few counts support this clone. V and J are TRBV19 and TRBJ1-1, with D perhaps matching TRBD1 (5 bases). The CDR3 runs 13 residues. Trimming took off 9 bases at V and 0 bases at J, with 11 bases between the two ends. Germline values: CDR1 LNHDA, CDR2 SQIVND (reference sequence). The CDR3 protein is CASHGGVNTEAFF. Here the CDR3 DNA reads TGTGCCAGCCACGGGGGGGTGAACACTGAAGCTTTCTTT.

This rearrangement joins TRBV6-1 to TRBJ2-6, with D unclear. Germline CDR1 and CDR2: MNHNS and SASEGT. The CDR3 contains 17 residues. Trimming took 4 bases from V and 0 from J, leaving 13 bases between them. CDR3 protein: CASSGSDSFSGANVLTF. CDR3 nucleotides: TGTGCCAGCAGTGGGTCAGACTCTTTCTCTGGGGCCAACGTCCTGACTTTC.

This chain uses TRBV15 with TRBJ2-1; 11 bases line up with TRBD1. The CDR3 length is 14 residues. CDR1 is LNHNV, CDR2 YYDKDF, per germline (reference sequence). Germline trimming cut 11 bases from V and 1 base from J; bases unmatched to any gene: 4. CDR3 loop: CAAGQGASYNEQFF. The DNA of the CDR3 is TGTGCCGCCGGACAGGGGGCGTCCTACAATGAGCAGTTCTTC.

The V call is TRBV6-5, the J call TRBJ2-7; 9 positions agree with TRBD2. CDR1 MNHEY and CDR2 SVGAGI come from the germline V gene. V trimming: 6 bases; J trimming: 3 bases; junction bases outside the gene matches: 6. The CDR3 length is 14 residues. CDR3: CASRPGLANYEQYV. The CDR3 region has the DNA TGTGCCAGCAGACCCGGACTAGCGAACTACGAGCAGTACGTC.

This clone was detected once. This rearrangement joins TRBV6-1 to TRBJ1-1; D is unclear. The germline gives CDR1 MNHNS, CDR2 SASEGT. Trimming pared 3 bases from V and 0 bases from J, leaving 8 bases between. The CDR3 contains 14 residues. Here the CDR3 reads CASSDPGLNTEAFF. The CDR3 DNA sequence: TGTGCCAGCAGTGACCCGGGATTGAACACTGAAGCTTTCTTT.

The rearrangement links TRBV4-1 to TRBJ2-4, with 8 bases aligning to TRBD1. Germline CDR1 and CDR2: MGHRA and YSYEKL. J lost 6 bases, V lost 4 bases, and 5 bases had no gene match. The CDR3 loop spans 14 amino acids. This CDR3 reads CASSRDRGPNIQYF. CDR3 DNA sequence: TGCGCCAGCAGCCGCGACAGGGGCCCAAACATTCAGTACTTC.

The CDR3 loop reads CASRLAGANSGANVLTF. The CDR3 nucleotides read TGTGCCAGCAGATTAGCGGGAGCTAACTCTGGGGCCAACGTCCTGACTTTC. The chain is built from TRBV27 and TRBJ2-6, with 9 bases matching TRBD2. V shed 6 bases, J shed 0 bases, and the junction held 6 bases outside the gene matches. The CDR3 loop spans 17 amino acids. Germline V gives CDR1 MNHEY, CDR2 SMNVEV (reference sequence).

V usage is TRBV9 and J usage is TRBJ1-2; TRBD1 agrees at 8 bases. Trimming took 0 bases from V and 2 from J; bases not matched to a gene: 3. Germline-derived CDR1 and CDR2 are SGDLS and YYNGEE. CDR3 length: 15 residues. CDR3 nucleotide sequence: TGTGCCAGCAGCGTAGAAACAGGGGGGAACTATGGCTACACCTTC. Residues: CASSVETGGNYGYTF.

V usage is TRBV4-3 and J usage is TRBJ2-3; 9 bases line up with TRBD2. Germline CDR1 reads LGHNA; CDR2 reads YSLEER. Losses at the gene ends were 0 bases for V and 4 bases for J; bases not matched to a gene: 8. CDR3 size: 17 residues. The CDR3 here is CASSQDMAGGPPDTQYF. The CDR3 nucleotides read TGCGCCAGCAGCCAAGATATGGCGGGAGGGCCCCCAGATACGCAGTATTTT.

For this clone: Compared with germline, one end of the junction differs, possibly owing to a read error. Within the sample, other DNA sequences also encode this same CDR3. This rearrangement joins TRBV6-6 to TRBJ1-5; a possible D gene is TRBD1 (5 bases). Germline-derived CDR1 and CDR2 are MNHNY and SVGAGI (reference sequence). CDR3 size: 16 residues. This CDR3 reads CASSFARSTEHQPQHF. The CDR3 coding sequence is TGCGCCAGCAGTTTCGCCAGATCGACAGAGCATCAGCCCCAGCATTTT.

This clone was picked up one time. This chain joins TRBV18 and TRBJ1-5, with 8 bases matching TRBD1. The CDR3 is 15 residues long. Trimming cost V 3 bases and J 7 bases; bases outside gene matches: 8. Germline V gene lookup returns CDR1 KGHSH and CDR2 LQKENI. CDR3: CASSPRDRPVQPQHF. The CDR3 coding sequence is TGTGCCAGCTCACCCCGGGACAGGCCCGTCCAGCCCCAGCATTTT.

The chain couples TRBV29-1 to TRBJ2-2; 8 bases line up with TRBD2. The CDR3 has 16 amino acids. Germline V gene sequence: CDR1 SQVTM, CDR2 ANQGSEA. V gave up 7 bases and J gave up 4 bases; unmatched junction bases: 14. CDR3 in amino acids: CSATSSGPRGTGELFF. In DNA form, the CDR3 reads TGCAGCGCTACCTCTAGCGGGCCCCGCGGCACCGGGGAGCTGTTTTTT.

The chain carries TRBV29-1 and TRBJ1-1; weak D call: TRBD1 (5 bases). The CDR3 covers 17 residues. The V end lost 1 base, the J end lost 4 bases, and 22 bases lay between the germline ends. The germline gives CDR1 SQVTM, CDR2 ANQGSEA. The CDR3 loop is CSVEGGGLLPRSTEAFF. In DNA, the CDR3 is TGCAGCGTTGAAGGCGGGGGACTCCTTCCCCGCAGCACTGAAGCTTTCTTT.